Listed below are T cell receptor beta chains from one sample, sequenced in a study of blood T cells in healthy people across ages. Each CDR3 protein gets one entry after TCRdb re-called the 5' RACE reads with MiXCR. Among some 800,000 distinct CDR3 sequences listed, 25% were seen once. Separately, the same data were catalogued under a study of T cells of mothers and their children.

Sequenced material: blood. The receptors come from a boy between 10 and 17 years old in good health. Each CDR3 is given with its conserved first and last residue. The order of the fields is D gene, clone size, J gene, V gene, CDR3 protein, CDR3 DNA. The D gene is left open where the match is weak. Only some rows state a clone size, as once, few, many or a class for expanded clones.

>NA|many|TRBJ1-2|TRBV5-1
CASSLIYPQRQTSTYGYTF
TGCGCCAGCAGCTTAATTTATCCCCAACGCCAGACATCCACCTATGGCTACACCTTC
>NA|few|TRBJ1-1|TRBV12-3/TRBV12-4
CASSTWGDTEAFF
TGTGCCAGCAGCACTTGGGGTGACACTGAAGCTTTCTTT
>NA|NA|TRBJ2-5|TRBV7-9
CASSSLNQGWGETQYF
TGTGCCAGCAGCTCCCTCAACCAGGGTTGGGGCGAGACCCAGTACTTC
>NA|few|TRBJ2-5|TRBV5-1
CASSGNPGGETQYF
TGCGCCAGCAGCGGTAATCCCGGGGGAGAGACCCAGTACTTC
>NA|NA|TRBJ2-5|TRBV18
CASSRSLSEETQYF
TGTGCCAGCTCACGATCTCTCTCCGAAGAGACCCAGTACTTC
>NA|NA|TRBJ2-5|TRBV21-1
CASSARTGGASPWETQYF
TGTGCCAGCAGCGCCCGGACAGGGGGCGCGAGTCCCTGGGAGACCCAGTACTTC
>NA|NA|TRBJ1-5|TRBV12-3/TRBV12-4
CASSLFRGSNQPQHF
TGTGCCAGCAGTTTGTTTAGGGGAAGCAATCAGCCCCAGCATTTT
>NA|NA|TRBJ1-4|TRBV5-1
CASSPWSGTNEKLFF
TGCGCCAGCAGCCCTTGGTCGGGGACTAATGAAAAACTGTTTTTT
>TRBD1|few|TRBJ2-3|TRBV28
CASTSRDRDTDTQYF
TGTGCCAGCACGTCGAGGGACAGGGACACAGATACGCAGTATTTT
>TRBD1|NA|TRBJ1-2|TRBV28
CASRLQGAPHYGYTF
TGTGCCAGCAGATTACAGGGGGCGCCGCACTATGGCTACACCTTC
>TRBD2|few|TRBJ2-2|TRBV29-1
CSVVLAGVDTGELFF
TGCAGCGTTGTTCTAGCGGGAGTAGACACCGGGGAGCTGTTTTTT
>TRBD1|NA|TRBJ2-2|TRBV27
CAISGTGNGELFF
TGTGCCATAAGCGGGACAGGGAACGGGGAGCTGTTTTTT
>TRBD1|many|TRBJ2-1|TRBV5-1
CASSSGQGYNEQFF
TGCGCCAGCAGTTCGGGACAGGGCTACAATGAGCAGTTCTTC
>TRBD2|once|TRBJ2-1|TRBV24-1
CATSEGIAGSYNEQFF
TGTGCCACCAGTGAGGGGATAGCGGGGTCCTACAATGAGCAGTTCTTC
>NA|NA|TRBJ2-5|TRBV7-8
CASSPRGPLEQEAQYF
TGTGCCAGCAGCCCCAGAGGCCCGCTTGAACAAGAGGCCCAGTACTTC
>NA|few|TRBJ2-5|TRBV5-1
CASSGGLAPYQETQYF
TGCGCCAGCAGCGGCGGACTCGCCCCGTACCAAGAGACCCAGTACTTC
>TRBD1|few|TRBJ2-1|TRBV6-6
CASNEPQGAAYNEQFF
TGTGCCAGCAACGAACCCCAGGGGGCCGCCTACAATGAGCAGTTCTTC
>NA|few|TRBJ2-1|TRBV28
CASTRTVSSYNEQFF
TGTGCCAGCACTAGGACGGTAAGCTCCTACAATGAGCAGTTCTTC
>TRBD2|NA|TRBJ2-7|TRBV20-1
CSAREAGAYEQYF
TGCAGTGCTAGAGAAGCGGGAGCCTACGAGCAGTACTTC
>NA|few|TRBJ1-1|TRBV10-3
CAISDQGPNTEAFF
TGTGCCATCAGTGATCAGGGGCCGAACACTGAAGCTTTCTTT
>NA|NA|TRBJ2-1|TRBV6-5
CASSYTMDTYNEQFF
TGTGCCAGCAGTTACACTATGGACACCTACAATGAGCAGTTCTTC
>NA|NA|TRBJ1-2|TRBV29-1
CSVAGTDFLHGYTF
TGCAGCGTCGCCGGGACTGATTTCCTCCATGGCTACACCTTC
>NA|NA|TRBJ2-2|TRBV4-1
CASSQIVAGELFF
TGCGCCAGCAGCCAAATTGTGGCCGGGGAGCTGTTTTTT
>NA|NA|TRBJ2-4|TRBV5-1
CASSLGSRGSGLKDIQYF
TGCGCCAGCAGCTTGGGGTCCAGGGGTTCGGGTTTAAAAGACATTCAGTACTTC
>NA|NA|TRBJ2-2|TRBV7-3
CASSLGPRGATGELFF
TGTGCCAGCAGCTTAGGGCCCAGGGGAGCCACCGGGGAGCTGTTTTTT
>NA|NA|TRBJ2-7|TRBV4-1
CASSLNLRDEQYF
TGCGCCAGCAGCCTTAACCTACGAGACGAGCAGTACTTC
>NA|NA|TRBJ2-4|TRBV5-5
CASSLLPDAKNIQYF
TGTGCCAGCAGCTTGTTACCCGATGCCAAAAACATTCAGTACTTC
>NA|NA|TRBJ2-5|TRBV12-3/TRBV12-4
CASSLLQYQETQYF
TGTGCCAGCAGTTTGTTACAGTACCAAGAGACCCAGTACTTC
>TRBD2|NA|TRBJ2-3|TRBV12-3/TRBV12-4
CASNYRSGVTTDTQYF
TGTGCCAGCAACTATCGTAGCGGGGTGACAACGGATACGCAGTATTTT
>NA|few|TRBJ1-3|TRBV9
CASSVVGGSLSGNTIYF
TGTGCCAGCAGCGTAGTTGGAGGGTCTCTCTCTGGAAACACCATATATTTT
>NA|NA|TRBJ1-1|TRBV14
CASSQGPIGVNTEAFF
TGTGCCAGCAGCCAAGGCCCGATCGGGGTCAACACTGAAGCTTTCTTT
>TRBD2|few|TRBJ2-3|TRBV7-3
CASSVVTSGGTDTQYF
TGTGCCAGCAGCGTCGTGACCAGCGGGGGCACAGATACGCAGTATTTT
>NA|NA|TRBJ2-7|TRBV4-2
CASSQPPGVRPYEQYF
TGTGCCAGCAGCCAACCCCCCGGGGTCCGACCCTACGAGCAGTACTTC
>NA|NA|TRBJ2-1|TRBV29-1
CSVGSAALFYNEQFF
TGCAGCGTTGGGTCAGCGGCCTTATTCTACAATGAGCAGTTCTTC
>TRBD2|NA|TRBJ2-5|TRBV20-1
CSARASGGALETQYF
TGCAGTGCTAGAGCTAGCGGGGGGGCCTTGGAGACCCAGTACTTC
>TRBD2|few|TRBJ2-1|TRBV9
CASSVEMGGPYNEQFF
TGTGCCAGCAGCGTAGAAATGGGAGGGCCCTACAATGAGCAGTTCTTC
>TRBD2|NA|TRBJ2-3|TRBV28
CASTRAGGRRSTDTQYF
TGTGCCAGCACCCGGGCGGGAGGGCGGCGAAGCACAGATACGCAGTATTTT
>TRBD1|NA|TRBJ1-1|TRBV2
CASRGRQGGNTEAFF
TGTGCCAGCAGGGGTAGACAGGGGGGGAACACTGAAGCTTTCTTT
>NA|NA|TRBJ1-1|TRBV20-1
CSARDLGYTEAFF
TGCAGTGCTAGAGACCTTGGTTACACTGAAGCTTTCTTT
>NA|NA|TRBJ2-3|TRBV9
CASSVVGGATVGVTQYF
TGTGCCAGCAGCGTAGTGGGGGGAGCGACAGTTGGTGTTACGCAGTATTTT
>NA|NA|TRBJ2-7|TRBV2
CASQAGFYEQYF
TGTGCCAGCCAAGCGGGTTTCTACGAGCAGTACTTC
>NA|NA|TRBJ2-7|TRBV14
CASRPSEGYEQYF
TGTGCCAGCCGCCCATCGGAGGGCTACGAGCAGTACTTC
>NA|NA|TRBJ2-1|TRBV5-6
CASSWRTGYEQFF
TGTGCCAGCAGCTGGCGAACAGGGTATGAGCAGTTCTTC
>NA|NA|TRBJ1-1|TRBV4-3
CASSQDRTMNTEAFF
TGCGCCAGCAGCCAAGATCGAACTATGAACACTGAAGCTTTCTTT
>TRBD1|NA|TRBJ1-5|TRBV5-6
CASSLRGGDGNQPQHF
TGTGCCAGCAGCTTGCGAGGGGGCGACGGCAATCAGCCCCAGCATTTT
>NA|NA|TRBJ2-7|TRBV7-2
CASSSNTKNPEQYF
TGTGCCAGCAGCTCCAATACTAAGAACCCCGAGCAGTACTTC
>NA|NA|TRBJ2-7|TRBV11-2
CASSLVGGTGMGEQYF
TGTGCCAGCAGCTTAGTGGGAGGAACCGGTATGGGCGAGCAGTACTTC
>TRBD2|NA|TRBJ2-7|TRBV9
CASSVDSSGGSYEQYF
TGTGCCAGCAGCGTTGACAGTTCGGGGGGCTCCTACGAGCAGTACTTC
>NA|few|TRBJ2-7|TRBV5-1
CASSYTLTAGEQYF
TGCGCCAGCAGCTATACCCTGACAGCCGGCGAGCAGTACTTC
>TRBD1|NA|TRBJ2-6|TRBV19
CASSKDRGFGANVLTF
TGTGCCAGTAGTAAAGACAGGGGGTTTGGGGCCAACGTCCTGACTTTC
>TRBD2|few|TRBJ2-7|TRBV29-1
CSVEDDLAGPYEQYF
TGCAGCGTTGAAGATGACCTAGCGGGTCCCTACGAGCAGTACTTC
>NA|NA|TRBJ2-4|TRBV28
CASSFGPSENIQYF
TGTGCCAGCAGCTTCGGACCCTCGGAAAACATTCAGTACTTC
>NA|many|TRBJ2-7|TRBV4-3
CASSQDLGYEQYF
TGTGCCAGCAGCCAAGATCTGGGGTACGAGCAGTACTTC
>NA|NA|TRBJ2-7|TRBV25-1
CASTLIEGSEQYF
TGTGCCAGTACCCTTATTGAGGGTTCCGAGCAGTACTTC
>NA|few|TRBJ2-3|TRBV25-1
CTSSERGVLGRTDTQYF
TGTACCAGCAGTGAGAGGGGGGTTCTGGGACGCACAGATACGCAGTATTTT
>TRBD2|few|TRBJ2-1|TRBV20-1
CSARELGTSGAYNEQFF
TGCAGTGCTAGAGAATTGGGGACTAGCGGGGCCTACAATGAGCAGTTCTTC
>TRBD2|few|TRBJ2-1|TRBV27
CASSLPSGRSYNEQFF
TGTGCCAGCAGTTTACCTAGCGGGAGGTCCTACAATGAGCAGTTCTTC
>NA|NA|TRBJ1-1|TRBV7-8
CASSFPSGGTDTEAFF
TGTGCCAGCAGCTTTCCCTCGGGGGGAACGGACACTGAAGCTTTCTTT